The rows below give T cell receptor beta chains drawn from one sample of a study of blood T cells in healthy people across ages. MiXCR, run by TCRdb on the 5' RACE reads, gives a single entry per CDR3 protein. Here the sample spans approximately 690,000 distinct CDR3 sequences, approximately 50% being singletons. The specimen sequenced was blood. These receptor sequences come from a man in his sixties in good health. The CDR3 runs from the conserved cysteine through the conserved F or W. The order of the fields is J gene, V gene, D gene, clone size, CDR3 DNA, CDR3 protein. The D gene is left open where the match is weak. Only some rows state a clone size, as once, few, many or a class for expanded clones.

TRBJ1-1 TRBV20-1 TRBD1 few TGCAGTGCCACCCGACAGGGGGATGAAGCTTTCTTT CSATRQGDEAFF
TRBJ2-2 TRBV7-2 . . TGTGCCAGCAGCTTATGGGGCCCAGGTGGCGGGGAGCTGTTTTTT CASSLWGPGGGELFF
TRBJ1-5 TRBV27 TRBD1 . TGTGCCAGCAGTTTGGACAGGGGAAGGCAGCCCCAGCATTTT CASSLDRGRQPQHF
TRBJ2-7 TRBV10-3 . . TGTGCCATTTCGCGGGAACCAACCGAGCAGTACTTC CAISREPTEQYF
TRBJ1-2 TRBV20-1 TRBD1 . TGCAGTGCTTCGGACAGGGGGTACTATGGCTACACCTTC CSASDRGYYGYTF
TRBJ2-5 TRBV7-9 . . TGTGCCAGCAGCCCAATGACCGGGCAAGAGACCCAGTACTTC CASSPMTGQETQYF
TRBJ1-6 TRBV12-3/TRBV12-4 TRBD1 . TGTGCCAGCAGTCAAGGGACAGGCTCTTCTTCACCCCTCCACTTT CASSQGTGSSSPLHF
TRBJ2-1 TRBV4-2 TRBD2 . TGTGCCAGCAGCCAAGACCCCAGAAGCGGGGGGACTCGCAATGAGCAGTTCTTC CASSQDPRSGGTRNEQFF
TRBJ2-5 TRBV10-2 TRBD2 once TGCGCCAGCAGACTCGGACTAGCGCGGGAGACCCAGTACTTC CASRLGLARETQYF
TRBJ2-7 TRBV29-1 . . TGCAGCGCCACTCTCTCCTACGAGCAGTACTTC CSATLSYEQYF
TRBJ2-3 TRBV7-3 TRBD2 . TGTGCCAGCAACTCGACTAGCAGAACCACAGATACGCAGTATTTT CASNSTSRTTDTQYF
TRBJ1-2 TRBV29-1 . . TGCAGCGTTGAGGACGGGTTGGCAGGACATGGCTACACCTTC CSVEDGLAGHGYTF
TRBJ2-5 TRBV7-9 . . TGTGCCAGCAGCTTAGGCCAGGGTAACAGAGAGACCCAGTACTTC CASSLGQGNRETQYF
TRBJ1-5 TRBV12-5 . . TGTGCTAGTGGTGATCAGCCCCAGCATTTT CASGDQPQHF
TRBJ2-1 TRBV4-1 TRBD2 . TGCGCCAGCAGCCGCCTGACTAGCGGTTACAATGAGCAGTTCTTC CASSRLTSGYNEQFF
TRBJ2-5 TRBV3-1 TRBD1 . TGTGCCAGCAGCCAATCTTTACAGGGGGCATACCAAGAGACCCAGTACTTC CASSQSLQGAYQETQYF
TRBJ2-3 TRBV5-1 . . TGCGCCAGCAGCTTGGGGAACGGATACACAGATACGCAGTATTTT CASSLGNGYTDTQYF
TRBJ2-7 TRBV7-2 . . TGTGCCAGCAGTTCCATGGACAGCACGAGGCCCTACGAGCAGTACTTC CASSSMDSTRPYEQYF
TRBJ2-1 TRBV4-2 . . TGTGCCAGCAGCCAAGATTTGAGGACGGGGGTATACAATGAGCAGTTCTTC CASSQDLRTGVYNEQFF
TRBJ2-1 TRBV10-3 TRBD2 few TGTGCCATCAGTGGACTAGCGGGGGGGCCCGATGAGCAGTTCTTC CAISGLAGGPDEQFF
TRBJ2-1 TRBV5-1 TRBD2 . TGCGCCAGCAGCCCCACCGGGACTAGCCCGTTCTTC CASSPTGTSPFF
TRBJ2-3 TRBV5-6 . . TGTGCCAGCAGCTTGACTACGGGGGGCCCCACAGATACGCAGTATTTT CASSLTTGGPTDTQYF
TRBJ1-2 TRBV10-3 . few TGTGCCATCAGTGAGTCTTGGGGTGACTATGGCTACACCTTC CAISESWGDYGYTF
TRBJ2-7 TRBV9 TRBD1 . TGTGCCAGCAGCGTAAACGGGGACAGTTCCTACGAGCAGTACTTC CASSVNGDSSYEQYF
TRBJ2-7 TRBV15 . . TGTGCCACCAGCAGTTTTGCGGAAGCTTACGAGCAGTACTTC CATSSFAEAYEQYF
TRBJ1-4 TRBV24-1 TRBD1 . TGTGCCACCAGTGATCCACGACAGGGTGGTGAAAAACTGTTTTTT CATSDPRQGGEKLFF
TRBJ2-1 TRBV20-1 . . TGCAGTGCTAGATCCGGGCCTCCCTACAATGAGCAGTTCTTC CSARSGPPYNEQFF
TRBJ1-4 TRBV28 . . TGTGCCAGCAGTTTCGTGAGGCAGGAAACTAATGAAAAACTGTTTTTT CASSFVRQETNEKLFF
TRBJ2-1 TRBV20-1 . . TGCAGTGCCCGACTTGGGCGGCAGTTCTTC CSARLGRQFF
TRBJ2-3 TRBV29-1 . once TGCAGCGTCCAACTGGACAGCGAAGCCACAGATACGCAGTATTTT CSVQLDSEATDTQYF
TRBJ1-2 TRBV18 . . TGTGCCAGCTCACCGGGACCACTATCGGGCTATGGCTACACCTTC CASSPGPLSGYGYTF
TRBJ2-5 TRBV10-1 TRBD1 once TGCGCCAGCAGTGAGACAGGGGGCTTCCAAGAGACCCAGTACTTC CASSETGGFQETQYF
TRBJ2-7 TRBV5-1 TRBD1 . TGCGCCAGCAGCTTGGGACAGGGCCCTCCAAGGACGGATACCCAGTACTTC CASSLGQGPPRTDTQYF
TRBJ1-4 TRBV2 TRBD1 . TGTGCCAGCAGTGAAGTAGGGGGCAAACGGGAAAAACTGTTTTTT CASSEVGGKREKLFF
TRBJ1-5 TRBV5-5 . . TGTGCCAGCAGCTTTTTACCGACGGGCAATCAGCCCCAGCATTTT CASSFLPTGNQPQHF